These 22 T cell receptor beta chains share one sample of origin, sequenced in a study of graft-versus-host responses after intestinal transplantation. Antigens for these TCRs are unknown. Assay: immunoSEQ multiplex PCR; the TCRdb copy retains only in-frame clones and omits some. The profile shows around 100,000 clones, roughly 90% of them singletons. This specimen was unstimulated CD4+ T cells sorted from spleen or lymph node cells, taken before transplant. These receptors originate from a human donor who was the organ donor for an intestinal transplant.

CDR3 sequence: CASSPGQGTHYEQYF. The CDR3 DNA is TGCGCCAGCAGCCCGGGACAGGGGACACACTACGAGCAGTACTTC. This rearrangement joins TRBV5-1 to TRBJ2-7, with 10 bases aligning to TRBD1. The CDR3 covers 15 residues. Germline lookup yields CDR1 SGHRS and CDR2 YFSETQ. After removal of 4 bases from V and 3 bases from J, the junction contained 7 bases not matched to a gene. The whole variable domain, filled in from reference TRBV5-1 and TRBJ2-7, reads KAGVTQTPRYLIKTRGQQVTLSCSPISGHRSVSWYQQTPGQGLQFLFEYFSETQRNKGNFPGRFSGRQFSNSRSEMNVSTLELGDSALYLCASSPGQGTHYEQYFGPGTRLTVT.

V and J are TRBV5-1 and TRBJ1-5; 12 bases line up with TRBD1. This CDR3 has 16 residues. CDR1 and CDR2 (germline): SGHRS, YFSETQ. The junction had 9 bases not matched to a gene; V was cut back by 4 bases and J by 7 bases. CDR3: CASSLGTGGAGQPQHF. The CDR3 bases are TGCGCCAGCAGCCTTGGGACAGGGGGCGCTGGCCAGCCCCAGCATTTT. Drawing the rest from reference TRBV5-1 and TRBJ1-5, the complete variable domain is KAGVTQTPRYLIKTRGQQVTLSCSPISGHRSVSWYQQTPGQGLQFLFEYFSETQRNKGNFPGRFSGRQFSNSRSEMNVSTLELGDSALYLCASSLGTGGAGQPQHFGDGTRLSIL.

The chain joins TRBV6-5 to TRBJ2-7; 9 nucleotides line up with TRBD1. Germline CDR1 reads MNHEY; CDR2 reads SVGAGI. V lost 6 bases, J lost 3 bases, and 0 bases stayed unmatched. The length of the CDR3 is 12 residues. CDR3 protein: CASRTGGYEQYF. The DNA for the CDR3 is TGTGCCAGCAGGACAGGGGGCTACGAGCAGTACTTC.

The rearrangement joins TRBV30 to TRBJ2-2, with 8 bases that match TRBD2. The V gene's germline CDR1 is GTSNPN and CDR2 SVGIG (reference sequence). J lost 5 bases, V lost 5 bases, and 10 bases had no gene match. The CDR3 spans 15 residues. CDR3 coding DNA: TGTGCCTGGGATGGGTCGGGGGGGCGTACCGGGGAGCTGTTTTTT. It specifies CAWDGSGGRTGELFF.

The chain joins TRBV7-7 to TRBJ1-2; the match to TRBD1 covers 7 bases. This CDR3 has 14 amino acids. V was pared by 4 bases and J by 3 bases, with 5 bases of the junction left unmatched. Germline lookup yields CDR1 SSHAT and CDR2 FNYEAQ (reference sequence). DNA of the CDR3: TGTGCCAGCAGCTCCGGGGACAGCTACTATGGCTACACCTTC. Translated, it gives CASSSGDSYYGYTF.

CDR3 nucleotide sequence: TGTGCCTGGAGTGTATCTCCCGGGGAGCTGTTTTTT. Its translation: CAWSVSPGELFF. The chain has TRBV30 and TRBJ2-2; D gene unclear. The CDR3 has 12 amino acids. The V end lost 0 bases, the J end lost 6 bases, and 5 bases lay between the germline ends. Per germline, CDR1 GTSNPN and CDR2 SVGIG (reference sequence).

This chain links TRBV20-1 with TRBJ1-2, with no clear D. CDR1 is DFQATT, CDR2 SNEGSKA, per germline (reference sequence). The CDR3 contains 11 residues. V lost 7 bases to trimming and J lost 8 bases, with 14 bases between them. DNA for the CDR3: TGCAGTGAAAGGGTCCCTGGCGGCTACACCTTC. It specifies CSERVPGGYTF.

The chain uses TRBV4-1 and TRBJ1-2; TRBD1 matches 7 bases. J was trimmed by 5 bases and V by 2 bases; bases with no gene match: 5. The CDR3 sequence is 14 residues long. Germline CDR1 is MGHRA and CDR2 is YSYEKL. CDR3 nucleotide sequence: TGCGCCAGCAGCCAAAGTCAGGGGGATTATGGCTACACCTTC. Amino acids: CASSQSQGDYGYTF.

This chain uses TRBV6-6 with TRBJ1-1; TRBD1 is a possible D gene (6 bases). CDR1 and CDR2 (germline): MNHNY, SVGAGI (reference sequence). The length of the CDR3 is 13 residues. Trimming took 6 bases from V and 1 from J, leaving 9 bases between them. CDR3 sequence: CASRKQGNTEAFF. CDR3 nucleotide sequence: TGTGCCAGCAGGAAACAGGGGAACACTGAAGCTTTCTTT.

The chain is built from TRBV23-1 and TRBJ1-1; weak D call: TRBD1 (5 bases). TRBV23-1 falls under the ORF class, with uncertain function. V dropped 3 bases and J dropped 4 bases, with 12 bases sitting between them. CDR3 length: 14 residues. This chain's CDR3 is CASSHYGGGTEAFF. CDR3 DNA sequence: TGCGCCAGCAGTCATTACGGGGGAGGCACTGAAGCTTTCTTT.

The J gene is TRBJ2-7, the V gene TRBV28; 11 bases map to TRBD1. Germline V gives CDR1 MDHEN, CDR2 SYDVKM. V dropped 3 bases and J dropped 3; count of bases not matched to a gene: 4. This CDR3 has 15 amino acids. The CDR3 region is CASSFGGTGGYEQYF. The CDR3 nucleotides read TGTGCCAGCAGTTTTGGCGGGACAGGGGGCTACGAGCAGTACTTC.

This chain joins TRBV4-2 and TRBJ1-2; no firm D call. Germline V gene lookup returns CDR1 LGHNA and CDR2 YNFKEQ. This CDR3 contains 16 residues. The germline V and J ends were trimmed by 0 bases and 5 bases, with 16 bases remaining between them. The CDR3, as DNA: TGTGCCAGCAGCCAAGATAGCGAGGGATCACTTTATGGCTACACCTTC. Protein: CASSQDSEGSLYGYTF.

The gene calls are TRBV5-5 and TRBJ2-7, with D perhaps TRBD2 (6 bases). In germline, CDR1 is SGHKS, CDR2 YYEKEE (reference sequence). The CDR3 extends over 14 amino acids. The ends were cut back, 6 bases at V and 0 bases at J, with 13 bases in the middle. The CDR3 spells CASTRGQGSYEQYF. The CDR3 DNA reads TGTGCCAGCACGCGGGGTCAGGGCTCCTACGAGCAGTACTTC.

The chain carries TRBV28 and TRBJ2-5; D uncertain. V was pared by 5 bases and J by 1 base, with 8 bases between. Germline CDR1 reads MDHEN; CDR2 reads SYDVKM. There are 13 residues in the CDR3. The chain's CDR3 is CASSRNGQETQYF. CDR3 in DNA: TGTGCCAGCAGTCGGAACGGCCAAGAGACCCAGTACTTC.

CDR3 loop: CASSYGVAGGTYEQYF. CDR3 DNA sequence: TGTGCCAGCAGTTACGGGGTAGCGGGGGGGACCTACGAGCAGTACTTC. The V and J genes are TRBV6-6 and TRBJ2-7; 11 bases map to TRBD2. V gave up 2 bases and J gave up 2 bases; unmatched junction bases: 5. The CDR3 runs to 16 residues. Germline CDR1 is MNHNY and CDR2 is SVGAGI (reference sequence).

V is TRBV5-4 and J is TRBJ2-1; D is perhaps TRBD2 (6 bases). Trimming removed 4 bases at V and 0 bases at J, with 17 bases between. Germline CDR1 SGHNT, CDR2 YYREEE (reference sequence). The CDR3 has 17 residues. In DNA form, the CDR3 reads TGTGCCAGCAGCCGGGGGTTGGAGGGGAGCTCCTACAATGAGCAGTTCTTC. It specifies CASSRGLEGSSYNEQFF.

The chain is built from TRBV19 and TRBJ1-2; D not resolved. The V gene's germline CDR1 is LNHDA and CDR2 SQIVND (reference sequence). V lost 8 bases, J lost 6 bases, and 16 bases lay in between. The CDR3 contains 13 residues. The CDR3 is CASRTPESDGYTF. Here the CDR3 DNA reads TGTGCCAGTCGAACCCCAGAGAGTGATGGCTACACCTTC.

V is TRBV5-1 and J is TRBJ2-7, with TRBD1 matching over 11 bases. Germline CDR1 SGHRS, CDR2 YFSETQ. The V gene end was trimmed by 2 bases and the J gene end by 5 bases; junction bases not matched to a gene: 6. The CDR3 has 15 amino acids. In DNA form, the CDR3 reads TGCGCCAGCAGCTTTTCGGGGACAGGGGGAAACGAGCAGTACTTC. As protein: CASSFSGTGGNEQYF.

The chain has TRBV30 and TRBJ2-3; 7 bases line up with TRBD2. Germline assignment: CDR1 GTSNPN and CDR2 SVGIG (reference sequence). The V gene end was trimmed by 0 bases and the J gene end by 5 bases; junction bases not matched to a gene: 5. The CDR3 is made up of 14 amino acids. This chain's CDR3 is CAWSVPGLRDTQYF. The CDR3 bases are TGTGCCTGGAGTGTACCGGGACTACGAGATACGCAGTATTTT.

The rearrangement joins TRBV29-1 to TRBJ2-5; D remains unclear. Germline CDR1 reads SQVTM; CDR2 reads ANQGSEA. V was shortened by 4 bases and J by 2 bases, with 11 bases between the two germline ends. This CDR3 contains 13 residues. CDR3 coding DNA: TGCAGCGTTGGAGATGGGCGACAAGAGACCCAGTACTTC. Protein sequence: CSVGDGRQETQYF.

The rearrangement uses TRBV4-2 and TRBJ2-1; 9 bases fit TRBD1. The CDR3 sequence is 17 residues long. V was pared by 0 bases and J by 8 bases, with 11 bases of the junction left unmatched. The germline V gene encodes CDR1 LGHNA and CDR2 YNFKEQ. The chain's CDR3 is CASSQEYGQGIFDEQFF. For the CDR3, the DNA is TGTGCCAGCAGCCAAGAATACGGACAGGGGATATTCGATGAGCAGTTCTTC.

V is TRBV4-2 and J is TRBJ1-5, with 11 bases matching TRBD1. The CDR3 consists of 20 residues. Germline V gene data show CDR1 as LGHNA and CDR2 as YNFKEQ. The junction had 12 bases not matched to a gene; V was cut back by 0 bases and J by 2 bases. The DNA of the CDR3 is TGTGCCAGCAGCCAAGACAGGACAGGGGGCGAGTTGGTTGGCAATCAGCCCCAGCATTTT. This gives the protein CASSQDRTGGELVGNQPQHF.